A selection of T cell receptor beta chains follows, all from one sample in a study of T cells in localized non-small cell lung cancer. Clones were sequenced by immunoSEQ multiplex PCR, and TCRdb holds only the in-frame ones, with some missing. The sample includes 15,000 to 20,000 clones, roughly 89% of them seen just once. The source material was peripheral blood, sampled before any cancer treatment. The origin of the receptors is an older male donor with stage II squamous cell lung carcinoma. Each CDR3 is given with its conserved first and last residue. Fields, in order: V gene, clone size, D gene, J gene, CDR3 protein, CDR3 DNA. The D gene is left open where the match is weak. Clone size, where shown, is once, few, many, or a class for clones that have expanded.

V gene: TRBV28
clone size: -
D gene: TRBD1
J gene: TRBJ1-2
CDR3 protein: CASSEGARDGYTF
CDR3 DNA: TGTGCCAGCAGTGAGGGGGCGCGGGATGGCTACACCTTC

V gene: TRBV19
clone size: -
D gene: -
J gene: TRBJ1-1
CDR3 protein: CASSIGYFTEAFF
CDR3 DNA: TGTGCCAGTAGTATAGGCTACTTTACTGAAGCTTTCTTT

V gene: TRBV27
clone size: -
D gene: TRBD1
J gene: TRBJ2-1
CDR3 protein: CASSLGRTGFNNEQFF
CDR3 DNA: TGTGCCAGCAGTTTAGGGAGGACAGGGTTCAACAATGAGCAGTTCTTC

V gene: TRBV25-1
clone size: once
D gene: TRBD2
J gene: TRBJ2-1
CDR3 protein: CASTPSGSSYNEQFF
CDR3 DNA: TGTGCCAGCACCCCGAGCGGGAGCTCCTACAATGAGCAGTTCTTC

V gene: TRBV10-3
clone size: -
D gene: -
J gene: TRBJ1-1
CDR3 protein: CAISAGGSDEAFF
CDR3 DNA: TGTGCCATCAGTGCCGGGGGGAGCGATGAAGCTTTCTTT

V gene: TRBV5-1
clone size: -
D gene: -
J gene: TRBJ2-5
CDR3 protein: CASSFQETQYF
CDR3 DNA: TGCGCCAGCAGCTTCCAAGAGACCCAGTACTTC

V gene: TRBV7-9
clone size: -
D gene: TRBD1
J gene: TRBJ1-1
CDR3 protein: CASSRQGRATEAFF
CDR3 DNA: TGTGCCAGCAGCCGACAGGGAAGGGCCACTGAAGCTTTCTTT

V gene: TRBV28
clone size: -
D gene: -
J gene: TRBJ1-5
CDR3 protein: CASSLVGLPQHF
CDR3 DNA: TGTGCCAGCAGTTTAGTAGGTTTGCCCCAGCATTTT

V gene: TRBV7-6
clone size: -
D gene: -
J gene: TRBJ1-1
CDR3 protein: CASSPAGAIATEAFF
CDR3 DNA: TGTGCCAGCAGCCCCGCTGGAGCGATCGCGACTGAAGCTTTCTTT

V gene: TRBV11-2
clone size: few
D gene: -
J gene: TRBJ2-7
CDR3 protein: CASSRSMSRFFSYEQYF
CDR3 DNA: TGTGCCAGCAGTCGTTCGATGTCCAGGTTTTTCTCCTACGAGCAGTACTTC